This T cell receptor beta chain was identified during a study of response to subunit inactivated influenza vaccine. TCRdb reprocessed the RT-PCR reads with MiXCR, giving one entry per CDR3 protein. Of around 480,000 distinct CDR3 sequences in the sample, approximately 9.9% were seen once. This clonotype was seen more than once but under ten times. What it binds is not known. Germline CDR1 and CDR2: SNHLY and FYNNEI. The V segment lost 9 bases and the J segment 2 bases; nucleotides outside the gene matches: 10. This CDR3 is 14 amino acids long. Findings and caveats of the study: Each seasonal influenza vaccination recruits few new T cells, the authors suggested.

The starting material was PBMCs from blood, obtained 35 to 45 days after vaccination. The origin of this receptor is a man aged 50-59 years who received an inactivated influenza vaccine. The chain links TRBV2 to TRBJ2-7, with TRBD1 identical over 7 bases. CDR3 sequence: CASRQGIATYEQYF. CDR3 nucleotide sequence: TGTGCCAGTAGACAGGGTATCGCAACCTACGAGCAGTACTTC.